These T cell receptor beta chains were read from a single sample in a study of blood T cell repertoires in COVID-19. Data came from immunoSEQ multiplex PCR; TCRdb stores just in-frame clones and leaves some out. The sample yields roughly 150,000 clones, approximately 83% seen once. The sequencing sample was made of peripheral blood. These receptors were obtained from a human donor in a cohort sampled during active COVID-19. The CDR3 runs from the conserved cysteine through the conserved F or W. A D gene is named only where the DNA matches it firmly. Not all rows give a size; the values are once, few, many and, for expanded clones, a class.

cdr3_nt | cdr3_aa | v_call | clone_size | d_call | j_call
TGTGCCAGCTCTCCGCGGGGGGACAGAAATCAGCCCCAGCATTTT | CASSPRGDRNQPQHF | TRBV6-4 | . | TRBD1 | TRBJ1-5
TGCGCCAGCAGTGAGGGGGCAGGGGCTACGGCCGGGGAGCTGTTTTTT | CASSEGAGATAGELFF | TRBV10-2 | . | . | TRBJ2-2
TGTGCCAGCAGCGAGAACCGGGAGAACACCGGGGAGCTGTTTTTT | CASSENRENTGELFF | TRBV7-9 | . | . | TRBJ2-2
TGTGCCAGCAGCTTAGCTGGACAGGGACCCAATGAGCAGTTCTTC | CASSLAGQGPNEQFF | TRBV7-6 | . | TRBD1 | TRBJ2-1
TGCAGCTCTGATAGGGGGAACACTGAAGCTTTCTTT | CSSDRGNTEAFF | TRBV29-1 | . | . | TRBJ1-1
TGTGCCAGCAGGGACGGAGGGCCCGGGGAGCTGTTTTTT | CASRDGGPGELFF | TRBV9 | . | . | TRBJ2-2
TGCGCCAGCAGCTTGTGGGGAGCCGCCGACCTGTTTTTT | CASSLWGAADLFF | TRBV5-1 | . | . | TRBJ1-4
TGTGCCAGCAGGGTAGCGGGGGGGGTCGCCGGGGAGCTGTTTTTT | CASRVAGGVAGELFF | TRBV4-2 | . | TRBD2 | TRBJ2-2
TGCGCCAGCAGTGTACTAGCCCTAAGGGATGAGCAGTTCTTC | CASSVLALRDEQFF | TRBV10-2 | . | . | TRBJ2-1
TGTGCCAGTAGCCGGTTCGGACAGGGAGCCCCCACTACTGACGAGCAGTACTTC | CASSRFGQGAPTTDEQYF | TRBV19 | . | TRBD1 | TRBJ2-7
TGTGCCAGCAGGGAACAGGGGGCGTTAAACACCGGGGAGCTGTTTTTT | CASREQGALNTGELFF | TRBV6-1 | . | TRBD1 | TRBJ2-2
TGTGCCAGCAGCCAGCGAGCCTCTACAGGGAACTATGGCTACACCTTC | CASSQRASTGNYGYTF | TRBV3-1/TRBV3-2 | . | . | TRBJ1-2
TGTGCCAGCAGTGAACGACAGGGGTCAACAGATACGCAGTATTTT | CASSERQGSTDTQYF | TRBV2 | . | TRBD1 | TRBJ2-3
TGTGCCAGCAGCGGTGAACTTCGCTACACCTTC | CASSGELRYTF | TRBV7-9 | . | . | TRBJ1-2
TGTGCCAGCAGCTGGGGGCAGGCAGGGGAGACCCAGTACTTC | CASSWGQAGETQYF | TRBV11-2 | . | . | TRBJ2-5
TGTGCCAGCAGCCAACTCCGGACTAGCGGGAGATCTTACGAGCAGTACTTC | CASSQLRTSGRSYEQYF | TRBV16 | . | TRBD2 | TRBJ2-7
TGCGCCAGCAGCCAAGCCGGGGGGCGTAATTCACCCCTCCACTTT | CASSQAGGRNSPLHF | TRBV4-1 | many | . | TRBJ1-6
TGTGCCAGCAGTGAAGCGGGACTAGTCGAGACCCAGTACTTC | CASSEAGLVETQYF | TRBV6-1 | . | TRBD2 | TRBJ2-5
TGCGCCAGCAGCCCCTGGGGGACTAGCGGGGGGGACTCCTACGAGCAGTACTTC | CASSPWGTSGGDSYEQYF | TRBV4-1 | . | TRBD2 | TRBJ2-7
TGCGCCAGCAGCTTGGAAGACAGGAGCTCCTACGAGCAGTACTTC | CASSLEDRSSYEQYF | TRBV5-1 | . | . | TRBJ2-7
TGTGCCAGCAGCTTATACCCGCGGACAGCGTTGAACACTGAAGCTTTCTTT | CASSLYPRTALNTEAFF | TRBV7-6 | . | . | TRBJ1-1
TGCGCCAGCAGCCACCCAGACAGGGTAAACTATGGCTACACCTTC | CASSHPDRVNYGYTF | TRBV4-1 | . | TRBD1 | TRBJ1-2
TGTGCCACCAGCAGAGATAAAAGAGAGCTGTACAATGAGCAGTTCTTC | CATSRDKRELYNEQFF | TRBV15 | . | . | TRBJ2-1
TGTGCCAGCAGTCCCACACGAGGGCCGATCAATCAGCCCCAGCATTTT | CASSPTRGPINQPQHF | TRBV28 | . | . | TRBJ1-5
TGTGCCAGCAGCTTAGCAATCCCGGGAGGTAACACTGAAGCTTTCTTT | CASSLAIPGGNTEAFF | TRBV11-2 | once | . | TRBJ1-1